Described below is a single TCR beta chain sequence and its context. This entry is derived from a study of cytotoxic CD8 clonotypes in ibrutinib-treated CLL. Assay: immunoSEQ multiplex PCR; the TCRdb copy retains only in-frame clones and omits some. The repertoire holds 70,000 to 80,000 clones, roughly 80% seen once, with less than 45% in the top ten. The CDR3 covers 13 residues. Trimming left V 5 bases short and J 9 bases short, with 15 bases between. Germline V gene lookup returns CDR1 SGHNT and CDR2 YENEEA. The clonotype comes from a human donor with chronic lymphocytic leukemia. J is TRBJ2-3 and V is TRBV11-3; D is unclear. The starting material was PBMCs, obtained after 24 months of ibrutinib treatment. CDR3 sequence: CASSPTDGKTQYF. The DNA for the CDR3 is TGTGCCAGCAGCCCGACCGACGGCAAAACGCAGTATTTT.